The sequence of this T cell receptor (beta chain) was determined in a study of T-cell memory formation after mild COVID-19. In the study overall: TCR clustering was largely donor specific.

Study-wide results and caveats: Later expanders leaned toward CD4+, whereas clones contracting from day 15 to 85 were balanced CD4/CD8. Some clones that responded turned up in pre-infection memory, which suggests that cross-reactive memory joined in.

Concerning this clonotype: What it binds is not known.

The V gene's germline CDR1 is SGHAT and CDR2 FQNNGV. Trimming took 2 bases from V and 8 from J, leaving 6 bases between them. CDR3 length: 12 residues. TCR alpha and TCR beta cDNA libraries carrying sample barcodes and UMIs came from 5'RACE with constant-segment primers. TCRdb called the 5' RACE reads again in MiXCR, with one record for every CDR3 protein. The table lists approximately 99,000 distinct CDR3 sequences, roughly a sixth of them singletons. This receptor was taken from a man aged 18 to 35 who had mild COVID-19 (a few samples of this study predate the infection). Cell type and time point are not known. Sequencing was carried out using PBMCs or a T cell subset sorted from them (not recorded which). The chain joins TRBV11-2 to TRBJ1-4; D is ambiguous. The CDR3 here is CASSLSWEKLFF. DNA for the CDR3: TGTGCCAGCAGCTTATCGTGGGAAAAACTGTTTTTT.